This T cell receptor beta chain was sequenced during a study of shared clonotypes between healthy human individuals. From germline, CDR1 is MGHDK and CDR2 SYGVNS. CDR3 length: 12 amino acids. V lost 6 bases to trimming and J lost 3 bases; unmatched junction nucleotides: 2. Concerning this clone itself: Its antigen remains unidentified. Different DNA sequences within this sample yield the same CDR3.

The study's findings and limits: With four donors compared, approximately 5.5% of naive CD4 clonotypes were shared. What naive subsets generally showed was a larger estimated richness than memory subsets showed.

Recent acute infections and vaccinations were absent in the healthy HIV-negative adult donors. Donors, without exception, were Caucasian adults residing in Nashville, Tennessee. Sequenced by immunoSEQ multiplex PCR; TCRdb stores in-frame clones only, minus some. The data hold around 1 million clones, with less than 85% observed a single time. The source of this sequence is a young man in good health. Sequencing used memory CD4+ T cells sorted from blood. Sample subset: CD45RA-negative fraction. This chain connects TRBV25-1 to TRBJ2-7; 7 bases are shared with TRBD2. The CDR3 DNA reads TGTGCCAGCAGGGGAGGGCTCTACGAGCAGTACTTC. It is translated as CASRGGLYEQYF.